These 27 T cell receptor beta chains were all obtained from the same sample, sequenced in a study of T-cell memory formation after mild COVID-19. TCRdb re-derived calls from the 5' RACE reads in MiXCR, one entry per CDR3 protein. This sample has approximately 150,000 distinct CDR3 sequences, with approximately 15% found just once. Sequencing used PBMCs or a T cell subset sorted from them (not recorded which). Receptors originate from an adult woman who had mild COVID-19 (a few samples of this study predate the infection). Cell type and time point are not known.

This clonotype was observed a handful of times. J is TRBJ2-7 and V is TRBV7-6, with D perhaps TRBD1 (6 bases). Germline CDR1 reads SGHVS; CDR2 reads FNYEAQ. V gave up 2 bases and J gave up 8 bases, with 13 bases separating them. The CDR3 has 13 residues. The CDR3 DNA reads TGTGCCAGCAGCTTAAGCGAACAGGGTCAGCAGTACTTC. Translation: CASSLSEQGQQYF.

The sample holds many counts of this clonotype. The chain uses TRBV6-5 and TRBJ2-7; tentatively, D is TRBD1 (5 bases). Germline values: CDR1 MNHEY, CDR2 SVGAGI. Trimming pared 5 bases from V and 6 bases from J, leaving 14 bases between. CDR3 length: 13 amino acids. This CDR3 reads CASSRGSLGEQYF. As DNA, the CDR3 is TGTGCCAGCAGTAGGGGCAGTTTGGGCGAGCAGTACTTC.

This clonotype was counted a few times. The V call is TRBV5-6, the J call TRBJ2-1; the match to TRBD1 covers 7 bases. V was clipped by 4 bases and J by 9 bases; unmatched bases: 4. Germline V lookup: CDR1 SGHDT, CDR2 YYEEEE. This CDR3 contains 12 residues. The CDR3 protein is CASSPGQFEQFF. Written as DNA, the CDR3 is TGTGCCAGCAGCCCGGGACAGTTTGAGCAGTTCTTC.

Concerning this clonotype: A much larger clone differs by one base, so this may be a read error. The chain links TRBV12-3 or TRBV12-4 to TRBJ2-1, with 7 bases that match TRBD2. The CDR3 consists of 15 residues. V lost 4 bases to trimming and J lost 3 bases; unmatched junction nucleotides: 6. CDR3 coding DNA: TGTGCCAGCAGTTGGCCAGCGGGACTCTACAATGAGCAGTTCTTC. This encodes CASSWPAGLYNEQFF.

This clonotype has just a few counts. Here the CDR3 DNA reads TGTGCCAGCAGCGTAGGAAGCCTCTCCTCCTACAATGAGCAGTTCTTC. It is translated as CASSVGSLSSYNEQFF. The chain is built from TRBV9 and TRBJ2-1, with unresolved D. Per germline, CDR1 SGDLS and CDR2 YYNGEE. V lost 0 bases to trimming and J lost 0 bases, with 10 bases between them. The CDR3 runs to 16 residues.

V is TRBV4-1 and J is TRBJ1-1, with D unresolved. This CDR3 is 17 amino acids long. Germline assignment: CDR1 MGHRA and CDR2 YSYEKL. Trimming pared 2 bases from V and 4 bases from J, leaving 20 bases between. This CDR3 is CASSQPYETSGVTEAFF. The CDR3 nucleotides read TGCGCCAGCAGCCAACCATACGAGACCAGCGGGGTCACTGAAGCTTTCTTT.

V usage is TRBV4-3 and J usage is TRBJ2-7; no reliable D call. Trimming left V 0 bases short and J 1 base short, with 16 bases between. Germline V CDR1 and CDR2: LGHNA, YSLEER. The length of the CDR3 is 17 residues. The CDR3 DNA reads as TGCGCCAGCAGCCAAGATTGGAGCTGGAGTGCATCCTACGAGCAGTACTTC. Translation gives CASSQDWSWSASYEQYF.

The CDR3 loop is CASSGRTGNTGELFF. Written as DNA, the CDR3 is TGTGCCAGCAGTGGTAGGACAGGCAACACCGGGGAGCTGTTTTTT. This chain links TRBV28 with TRBJ2-2, with 7 bases aligning to TRBD1. Germline V gives CDR1 MDHEN, CDR2 SYDVKM. J gave up 2 bases and V 5 bases, and 5 bases lay outside the gene matches. This CDR3 spans 15 amino acids.

V is TRBV12-3 or TRBV12-4 and J is TRBJ2-3; D not resolved. The CDR3 contains 12 residues. Trimming cost V 3 bases and J 4 bases, with 5 bases left between them. CDR3 in DNA: TGTGCCAGCAGTTTTCGATCAGATACGCAGTATTTT. Translating gives CASSFRSDTQYF.

This clonotype was counted at least ten times. The V and J genes are TRBV6-6 and TRBJ1-5, with 10 bases identical to TRBD1. The V gene end was trimmed by 7 bases and the J gene end by 7 bases; junction bases not matched to a gene: 10. Germline values: CDR1 MNHNY, CDR2 SVGAGI (reference sequence). The CDR3 contains 15 residues. CDR3: CASTRHGTGDQPQHF. CDR3 nucleotides: TGTGCCAGCACCCGACATGGGACAGGGGACCAGCCCCAGCATTTT.

The genes are TRBV5-1 and TRBJ1-1; a weak D match, TRBD1 (6 bases). The germline gives CDR1 SGHRS, CDR2 YFSETQ. The CDR3 consists of 13 residues. Trimming left V 2 bases short and J 8 bases short, with 13 bases between. The CDR3 DNA follows: TGCGCCAGCAGCTTACAACTAGGACAGGAAGCTTTCTTT. This encodes CASSLQLGQEAFF. Complete variable domain (other parts from reference TRBV5-1 and TRBJ1-1): KAGVTQTPRYLIKTRGQQVTLSCSPISGHRSVSWYQQTPGQGLQFLFEYFSETQRNKGNFPGRFSGRQFSNSRSEMNVSTLELGDSALYLCASSLQLGQEAFFGQGTRLTVV.

V is TRBV12-3 or TRBV12-4 and J is TRBJ1-1; D gene unclear. This CDR3 has 14 amino acids. With 4 bases removed from V and 1 base from J, the gap between germline ends came to 10 bases. The CDR3 reads CASSSRTQNTEAFF. CDR3 DNA sequence: TGTGCCAGCAGTTCGAGGACCCAGAACACTGAAGCTTTCTTT.

The chain has TRBV5-1 and TRBJ1-2; D not resolved. Germline V gene data show CDR1 as SGHRS and CDR2 as YFSETQ. Trimming took off 0 bases at V and 2 bases at J, with 14 bases between the two ends. The CDR3 consists of 16 residues. The CDR3 reads CASSLAHSGVNYGYTF. The CDR3, as DNA: TGCGCCAGCAGCTTGGCCCACAGCGGAGTAAACTATGGCTACACCTTC.

The chain has TRBV6-5 and TRBJ2-1, with 7 bases lining up with TRBD2. After removal of 3 bases from V and 4 bases from J, the junction contained 3 bases not matched to a gene. The germline CDR1 and CDR2 sequences are MNHEY and SVGAGI. The CDR3 covers 14 residues. In DNA, the CDR3 is TGTGCCAGCAGTTATAGCGGGTCGTACAATGAGCAGTTCTTC. Protein product: CASSYSGSYNEQFF.

In this sample, this clonotype turned up a few times. The gene calls are TRBV29-1 and TRBJ2-1; D remains unclear. Per germline, CDR1 SQVTM and CDR2 ANQGSEA. V shed 1 base and J shed 2 bases, with 6 bases lying between them. This CDR3 region has 13 residues. In DNA, the CDR3 is TGCAGCGTTGAAGTAGACACCTACAATGAGCAGTTCTTC. Translated, it gives CSVEVDTYNEQFF.

This chain joins TRBV6-2 or TRBV6-3 and TRBJ2-1, with TRBD2 matching 11 bases. Trimming took 2 bases from V and 2 from J; bases not matched to a gene: 5. CDR3 length: 17 residues. CDR1 and CDR2 (germline): MNHEY, SVGEGT. CDR3 amino acids: CASSYHETSGTYNEQFF. DNA for the CDR3: TGTGCCAGCAGTTACCACGAGACTAGCGGGACCTACAATGAGCAGTTCTTC.

This sequence joins TRBV5-1 and TRBJ1-2; D remains unclear. Trimming took 5 bases from V and 4 from J, leaving 18 bases between them. The length of the CDR3 is 15 residues. CDR1 is SGHRS and CDR2 is YFSETQ in the germline V gene. For the CDR3, the DNA is TGCGCCAGCAGGCCCTCTCCGGGCGAAACCTATGGCTACACCTTC. Translating it yields CASRPSPGETYGYTF.

This chain links TRBV9 with TRBJ2-5; D possibly matches TRBD1 or TRBD2 (6 bases each). V lost 2 bases and J lost 5, with 16 bases in between. This CDR3 is 15 amino acids long. The germline V gene encodes CDR1 SGDLS and CDR2 YYNGEE. The CDR3 coding sequence is TGTGCCAGCAGCGTCATCGGGACTCAGGGGGAGACCCAGTACTTC. Protein: CASSVIGTQGETQYF.

A few counts support this clonotype. J is TRBJ2-1 and V is TRBV3-1, with a weak D call TRBD2 (5 bases). The V and J ends lost 4 bases and 3 bases respectively, with 13 bases between them. CDR1 is LGHDT and CDR2 is YNNKEL in the germline V gene (reference sequence). The CDR3 has 15 residues. CDR3 loop: CASSPGGSHYNEQFF. The DNA of the CDR3 is TGTGCCAGCAGCCCCGGAGGATCCCACTACAATGAGCAGTTCTTC.

The chain couples TRBV18 to TRBJ2-7; 9 bases map to TRBD1. The CDR3 loop spans 14 amino acids. Germline V gene sequence: CDR1 KGHSH, CDR2 LQKENI. J gave up 3 bases and V 4 bases, and 4 bases lay outside the gene matches. The chain's CDR3 is CASSRPGQGYEQYF. Here the CDR3 DNA reads TGTGCCAGCTCACGCCCGGGACAGGGCTACGAGCAGTACTTC.

This clonotype has just a few counts. A much bigger clone sits one base away, suggesting this may be a read error. This rearrangement joins TRBV12-3 or TRBV12-4 to TRBJ2-5; no definite D call. The ends were cut back, 6 bases at V and 5 bases at J, with 16 bases in the middle. The CDR3 consists of 14 residues. Here the CDR3 reads CASRTLASEETQYF. CDR3 DNA: TGTGCCAGCAGGACCCTCGCAAGCGAGGAGACCCAGTACTTC.

This clonotype was observed a handful of times. The chain links TRBV10-3 to TRBJ2-7; the D gene is possibly TRBD1 (5 bases). The CDR3 is made up of 14 amino acids. The ends were cut back, 6 bases at V and 2 bases at J, with 14 bases in the middle. Germline loops: CDR1 ENHRY, CDR2 SYGVKD. The CDR3 spells CAISIWGRAYEQYF. As DNA, the CDR3 is TGTGCCATCAGCATCTGGGGCAGGGCCTACGAGCAGTACTTC.

This clonotype turned up a few times. The chain uses TRBV7-3 and TRBJ2-6; 7 bases fit TRBD1. This CDR3 is 21 amino acids long. Germline CDR1 is SGHTA and CDR2 is FQGTGA. V was clipped by 4 bases and J by 2 bases; unmatched bases: 20. CDR3 loop: CASSSKVVGTVWDTGANVLTF. In nucleotides, the CDR3 is TGTGCCAGCAGCTCAAAGGTGGTGGGGACAGTCTGGGATACTGGGGCCAACGTCCTGACTTTC.

This clonotype was seen repeatedly, ten times or more. The genes are TRBV5-1 and TRBJ2-7, with D possibly being TRBD2 (5 bases). V was shortened by 5 bases and J by 2 bases, with 14 bases between the two germline ends. The CDR3 totals 14 residues. CDR1 SGHRS and CDR2 YFSETQ come from the germline V gene. CDR3 nucleotide sequence: TGCGCCAGCAGTTCGGAGGAAGGGCCCTACGAGCAGTACTTC. Translation: CASSSEEGPYEQYF.

The chain links TRBV11-3 to TRBJ2-1; the match to TRBD2 covers 11 bases. The CDR3 has 15 residues. After removal of 5 bases from V and 7 bases from J, the junction contained 7 bases not matched to a gene. The V gene's germline CDR1 is SGHNT and CDR2 YENEEA. CDR3 sequence reads: CASSHLAGGGNEQFF. CDR3 sequence (DNA): TGTGCCAGCAGCCATCTAGCGGGAGGTGGGAATGAGCAGTTCTTC.

This clonotype was seen more than once but under ten times. V gene TRBV4-1 combines with J gene TRBJ2-5; D is ambiguous. There are 14 residues in the CDR3. Germline lookup yields CDR1 MGHRA and CDR2 YSYEKL. V shed 0 bases and J shed 0 bases, with 5 bases lying between them. CDR3 amino acids: CASSQDSNQETQYF. The CDR3 DNA reads as TGCGCCAGCAGCCAAGATTCTAACCAAGAGACCCAGTACTTC.

This clonotype has only a few counts. The rearrangement links TRBV5-1 to TRBJ1-5; no clear D gene. This CDR3 has 15 amino acids. Germline CDR1 SGHRS, CDR2 YFSETQ. V lost 0 bases to trimming and J lost 0 bases, with 7 bases between them. CDR3 DNA sequence: TGCGCCAGCAGCTTGGAGGGAAATAGCAATCAGCCCCAGCATTTT. Translation gives CASSLEGNSNQPQHF.